One sample yielded the 21 T cell receptor beta chains listed below, sequenced in a study of blood T cell repertoires in COVID-19. The assay was immunoSEQ multiplex PCR, and TCRdb's table has in-frame clones only and misses some. The data show about 140,000 clones, over 70% seen once. Sequencing used peripheral blood. The source of these receptors is a woman aged 60 to 75 with acute or convalescent COVID-19.

The V and J genes are TRBV29-1 and TRBJ1-4; 10 nucleotides match TRBD1. This CDR3 is 15 amino acids long. Germline values: CDR1 SQVTM, CDR2 ANQGSEA. V shed 4 bases, J shed 8 bases, and the junction held 10 bases outside the gene matches. The CDR3 spells CSVGIDRGRVEKLFF. The CDR3 bases are TGCAGCGTTGGGATAGACAGGGGGCGAGTAGAAAAACTGTTTTTT.

The chain links TRBV6-5 to TRBJ2-1; 7 bases map to TRBD2. Germline lookup yields CDR1 MNHEY and CDR2 SVGAGI. V trimming: 0 bases; J trimming: 3 bases; junction bases outside the gene matches: 5. The CDR3 covers 16 residues. For the CDR3, the DNA is TGTGCCAGCAGTTACTCCCTAGCGGATAACTACAATGAGCAGTTCTTC. Translating it yields CASSYSLADNYNEQFF.

The rearrangement joins TRBV5-1 to TRBJ2-2; 9 nucleotides agree with TRBD1. CDR1 and CDR2 (germline): SGHRS, YFSETQ. Trimming at V came to 0 bases and at J to 7 bases, leaving 7 bases not matched to a gene. The CDR3 spans 16 residues. The CDR3 here is CASSLAGGTGIGELFF. CDR3 bases: TGCGCCAGCAGCTTGGCCGGCGGGACAGGGATCGGGGAGCTGTTTTTT.

The V gene is TRBV5-6, the J gene TRBJ2-7; 8 nucleotides agree with TRBD2. After removal of 7 bases from V and 3 bases from J, the junction contained 12 bases not matched to a gene. CDR3 length equals 15 residues. Germline V gene sequence: CDR1 SGHDT, CDR2 YYEEEE. CDR3 nucleotides: TGTGCCAGCGAACGGAGAAGCGGGAGAGTCTACGAGCAGTACTTC. It encodes CASERRSGRVYEQYF.

The chain has TRBV5-5 and TRBJ2-1, with TRBD2 matching over 9 bases. The CDR3 is made up of 15 amino acids. Trimming took 0 bases from V and 10 from J; bases not matched to a gene: 8. Germline-derived CDR1 and CDR2 are SGHKS and YYEKEE (reference sequence). CDR3 loop: CASSLDPGTSYEQFF. The CDR3 DNA follows: TGTGCCAGCAGCTTGGACCCCGGGACTAGCTACGAGCAGTTCTTC.

Only one count was recorded for this clone. V and J are TRBV2 and TRBJ1-5; tentative D call: TRBD1 (6 bases). This CDR3 has 15 amino acids. Germline CDR1 and CDR2: SNHLY and FYNNEI. V was shortened by 6 bases and J by 1 base, with 13 bases between the two germline ends. In nucleotides, the CDR3 is TGTGCCAGCAGAGGGGGTGTAGGAAGCAATCAGCCCCAGCATTTT. It is translated as CASRGGVGSNQPQHF.

This chain joins TRBV18 and TRBJ2-3, with 8 bases fitting TRBD2. Germline V gene sequence: CDR1 KGHSH, CDR2 LQKENI. The CDR3 spans 15 residues. Losses at the gene ends were 3 bases for V and 4 bases for J; bases not matched to a gene: 6. In nucleotides, the CDR3 is TGTGCCAGCTCACCTGACGAAGCGGGAGCAGATACGCAGTATTTT. Its translation is CASSPDEAGADTQYF.

The V and J genes are TRBV5-1 and TRBJ1-1; D gene unclear. Germline V gene data show CDR1 as SGHRS and CDR2 as YFSETQ. Trimming took 4 bases from V and 8 from J, leaving 12 bases between them. CDR3 length equals 12 residues. CDR3 DNA: TGCGCCAGCAGCGCGCGTGCGTCCGAAGCTTTCTTT. Translated: CASSARASEAFF.

This clone appeared once. This chain connects TRBV4-1 to TRBJ2-7; 9 bases agree with TRBD2. V shed 0 bases, J shed 5 bases, and the junction held 8 bases outside the gene matches. The CDR3 contains 16 residues. Germline loops: CDR1 MGHRA, CDR2 YSYEKL. Written as DNA, the CDR3 is TGCGCCAGCAGCCAAGATAGCGGGAGAGTCCCTGACGAGCAGTACTTC. Encoded protein: CASSQDSGRVPDEQYF.

The chain uses TRBV7-2 and TRBJ2-1; the D is unclear. Trimming removed 4 bases from V and 7 bases from J, with 14 bases in between. Per germline, CDR1 SGHTA and CDR2 FQGNSA. This CDR3 has 14 amino acids. The CDR3 sequence: CASSSLGARNEQFF. The DNA of the CDR3 is TGTGCCAGCAGCTCCCTAGGCGCGCGGAATGAGCAGTTCTTC.

This clone was seen a single time. The chain uses TRBV28 and TRBJ2-7; 14 bases are shared with TRBD2. The germline V gene has CDR1 MDHEN and CDR2 SYDVKM. Trimming cost V 5 bases and J 5 bases; bases outside gene matches: 5. The length of the CDR3 is 15 residues. The DNA of the CDR3 is TGTGCCAGCAGTGGGGGGACTAGCGGGAGTAACGAGCAGTACTTC. Translation gives CASSGGTSGSNEQYF.

This chain joins TRBV6-5 and TRBJ2-2; 9 nucleotides agree with TRBD2. Trimming cost V 7 bases and J 4 bases; bases outside gene matches: 7. Germline CDR1 and CDR2: MNHEY and SVGAGI. The CDR3 runs 15 residues. The CDR3 sequence is CASIRLADSTGELFF. CDR3 nucleotides: TGTGCCAGCATTCGACTAGCGGACAGCACCGGGGAGCTGTTTTTT.

This clone was recorded only once. The rearrangement links TRBV7-2 to TRBJ2-1, with D perhaps TRBD2 (6 bases). Germline V lookup: CDR1 SGHTA, CDR2 FQGNSA. CDR3 size: 18 residues. Trimming shortened V by 5 bases and J by 0 bases, and 20 bases separated the two germline ends. The CDR3 DNA follows: TGTGCCAGCAGCGTACCAAAGACTAGGGGTCGCTCCTACAATGAGCAGTTCTTC. The encoded protein is CASSVPKTRGRSYNEQFF.

Worth noting for this clone: Other DNA sequences of this sample code for an identical CDR3. The chain combines TRBV6-5 with TRBJ1-1; TRBD1 agrees at 10 bases. CDR3 length equals 15 residues. Germline values: CDR1 MNHEY, CDR2 SVGAGI. Losses at the gene ends were 4 bases for V and 0 bases for J; bases not matched to a gene: 2. The CDR3 spells CASSSDRGVNTEAFF. DNA of the CDR3: TGTGCCAGCAGTTCGGACAGGGGGGTGAACACTGAAGCTTTCTTT.

The chain has TRBV5-4 and TRBJ1-2; D gene ambiguous. Germline V lookup: CDR1 SGHNT, CDR2 YYREEE (reference sequence). Trimming took off 4 bases at V and 4 bases at J, with 11 bases between the two ends. The CDR3 is made up of 13 amino acids. In nucleotides, the CDR3 is TGTGCCAGCAGCCCGGTGGGAGCCTATGGCTACACCTTC. Translated: CASSPVGAYGYTF. Based on the CDR3 plus reference TRBV5-4 and TRBJ1-2, the full variable domain is ETGVTQSPTHLIKTRGQQVTLRCSSQSGHNTVSWYQQALGQGPQFIFQYYREEENGRGNFPPRFSGLQFPNYSSELNVNALELDDSALYLCASSPVGAYGYTFGSGTRLTVV.

The chain has TRBV11-2 and TRBJ1-1, with 9 bases identical to TRBD1. This CDR3 region has 17 residues. V gave up 0 bases and J gave up 6 bases; unmatched junction bases: 11. CDR1 and CDR2 (germline): SGHAT, FQNNGV. The chain's CDR3 is CASSLEGTGFRSSEAFF. The CDR3 nucleotides read TGTGCCAGCAGCTTAGAGGGGACAGGGTTCAGGTCCTCTGAAGCTTTCTTT.

The chain recombines TRBV5-1 with TRBJ2-1; 10 nucleotides agree with TRBD2. This CDR3 has 14 residues. Germline V gives CDR1 SGHRS, CDR2 YFSETQ. V was clipped by 3 bases and J by 11 bases; unmatched bases: 8. CDR3 nucleotide sequence: TGCGCCAGCAGCTCCGCTAGCGGGAGTTGGCAGCAGTTCTTC. Amino acid sequence: CASSSASGSWQQFF.

Comments on this clone: This specimen includes other DNA sequences encoding the same CDR3. J is TRBJ1-3 and V is TRBV12-3 or TRBV12-4; D call uncertain. Trimming shortened V by 6 bases and J by 3 bases, and 6 bases separated the two germline ends. The CDR3 consists of 12 residues. CDR3 amino acids: CASSFSGNTIYF. CDR3 nucleotide sequence: TGTGCCAGCAGCTTTAGTGGAAACACCATATATTTT.

The rearrangement joins TRBV5-1 to TRBJ2-7; weak D call: TRBD2 (6 bases). From germline, CDR1 is SGHRS and CDR2 YFSETQ. V lost 0 bases and J lost 4, with 17 bases in between. The CDR3 loop spans 16 amino acids. The CDR3 sequence is CASSLAARDGDYEQYF. The CDR3 region has the DNA TGCGCCAGCAGCTTGGCCGCGCGGGATGGAGATTACGAGCAGTACTTC.

The rearrangement uses TRBV28 and TRBJ1-5, with 7 bases lining up with TRBD1. Germline loops: CDR1 MDHEN, CDR2 SYDVKM. J lost 6 bases, V lost 9 bases, and 8 bases had no gene match. The CDR3 spans 13 residues. CDR3 bases: TGTGCCAGTAGGGGGCGCGGTAGTCAGCCCCAGCATTTT. Protein sequence: CASRGRGSQPQHF.

CDR3 DNA sequence: TGTGCCAGCAGTGACTCCGGGGACACCGGGGAGCTGTTTTTT. Encoded protein: CASSDSGDTGELFF. The chain uses TRBV6-4 and TRBJ2-2, with D tentatively TRBD2 (5 bases). Germline values: CDR1 MRHNA, CDR2 SNTAGT. The V end was cut by 0 bases, the J end by 3 bases, with 5 bases between. This CDR3 has 14 residues.